The 16 T cell receptor beta chains reported below all come from one sample, sequenced in a study of metastatic and nonmetastatic thyroid tumors. Ahead of thyroid surgery, no patient had received treatment of any kind. TCRdb re-called the PCR reads via MiXCR. Of about 15,000 clones in the sample, roughly 34% were seen once. Specimen: tumor tissue. The receptor source for this set is a male donor with papillary thyroid cancer or a benign thyroid nodule (not recorded which). Some clones in this sample may be carry-over from other donors' samples.

This clone has a handful of counts. The chain carries TRBV20-1 and TRBJ1-2; D unclear. This CDR3 region has 15 residues. Trimming cost V 5 bases and J 4 bases, with 20 bases left between them. Germline CDR1 reads DFQATT; CDR2 reads SNEGSKA (reference sequence). CDR3 nucleotide sequence: TGCAGTGCTCGCCAGCGATCTTGGTGGGGCTATGGCTACACCTTC. Translating it yields CSARQRSWWGYGYTF.

Of note for this clone: At one end the junction does not follow the germline gene, possibly because of a read error. The same CDR3 is also encoded by other DNA sequences in this sample. V usage is TRBV15 and J usage is TRBJ1-3, with 9 bases identical to TRBD1. Germline loops: CDR1 LNHNV, CDR2 YYDKDF (reference sequence). The CDR3 spans 16 residues. CDR3 nucleotide sequence: TGTGCGACCAGCAGGGACAGGGCCAACTCTGGAAACACCATTTATTTT. Residues: CATSRDRANSGNTIYF. Based on the CDR3 plus reference TRBV15 and TRBJ1-3, the full variable domain is DAMVIQNPRYQVTQFGKPVTLSCSQTLNHNVMYWYQQKSSQAPKLLFHYYDKDFNNEADTPDNFQSRRPNTSFCFLDIRSPGLGDTAMYLCATSRDRANSGNTIYFGEGSWLTVV.

By share, this clone ranks as medium-sized. This chain uses TRBV9 with TRBJ2-1, with 7 bases aligning to TRBD2. V dropped 5 bases and J dropped 8; count of bases not matched to a gene: 4. The germline V gene encodes CDR1 SGDLS and CDR2 YYNGEE. This CDR3 is built from 12 residues. The CDR3 bases are TGTGCCAGCAGTGGGGGAGGGGATGAGCAGTTCTTC. Translated, it gives CASSGGGDEQFF.

As regards this clone: The CDR3 does not end in the conserved phenylalanine or tryptophan, so this is likely a read error. The limits of the CDR3 on the DNA are not certain, so only TCRdb's listed CDR3 is given. The CDR3 sequence is CMGAILNTESFC. V gene TRBV20-1 combines with J gene TRBJ1-1; the table's TRBD1 call for D was not verified on the DNA. Counting both end residues, the CDR3 totals 12 amino acids. Germline CDR1 DFQATT, CDR2 SNEGSKA (reference sequence).

To note about this clone: As the CDR3 is not closed by the conserved phenylalanine or tryptophan, this likely results from a read error. The limits of the CDR3 on the DNA are not certain, so only TCRdb's listed CDR3 is given. The chain uses TRBV4-1 and TRBJ2-7. The V gene's germline CDR1 is MGHRA and CDR2 YSYEKL. The CDR3 is 13 amino acids long, termini counted. The CDR3 reads CASSHGRSYEKYS.

With regard to this clone: One end of the junction varies from germline; a read error may be responsible. This CDR3 is CASRHLEGGSSYEKYF. The DNA of the CDR3 is TGTGCCAGCAGGCATTTAGAGGGGGGGAGCTCCTACGAGAAGTACTTC. The J gene is TRBJ2-7, the V gene TRBV6-1, with D possibly being TRBD2 (7 bases). The CDR3 has 16 residues. Germline lookup yields CDR1 MNHNS and CDR2 SASEGT.

This clone was found many times. The DNA of the CDR3 is TGCGCCAGCAGCCGCGACCGGCAAGAGACCCAGTACTTC. Its protein is CASSRDRQETQYF. The rearrangement uses TRBV5-1 and TRBJ2-5; no reliable D call. Germline lookup yields CDR1 SGHRS and CDR2 YFSETQ. This CDR3 is built from 13 residues. V shed 4 bases and J shed 2 bases, with 9 bases lying between them.

The chain joins TRBV12-3 or TRBV12-4 to TRBJ2-1; D gene uncertain. The length of the CDR3 is 15 residues. V was shortened by 3 bases and J by 0 bases, with 9 bases between the two germline ends. The CDR3 DNA is TGTGCCAGCAGTTTCGGCGAGAGCTCCTACAATGAGCAGTTCTTC. Protein: CASSFGESSYNEQFF.

The rearrangement joins TRBV11-1 to TRBJ2-3; D perhaps matches TRBD1 (6 bases). The CDR3 consists of 18 residues. Trimming took off 4 bases at V and 4 bases at J, with 24 bases between the two ends. CDR1 is SGHAT, CDR2 FQDESV, per germline (reference sequence). CDR3 loop: CASSWGTGTKFRADTQYF. The DNA for the CDR3 is TGTGCCAGCAGCTGGGGAACTGGGACAAAGTTTCGCGCAGATACGCAGTATTTT.

This clone was seen just once. This sequence joins TRBV20-1 and TRBJ2-7; 15 bases fit TRBD2. J gave up 6 bases and V 6 bases, and 9 bases lay outside the gene matches. The CDR3 spans 15 residues. Germline V gene data show CDR1 as DFQATT and CDR2 as SNEGSKA (reference sequence). CDR3: CSASPGLAGGGEQYF. DNA for the CDR3: TGCAGTGCGTCCCCGGGACTAGCGGGAGGAGGCGAGCAGTACTTC.

The J gene is TRBJ2-7, the V gene TRBV7-8; D perhaps matches TRBD1 (5 bases). Trimming left V 6 bases short and J 0 bases short, with 18 bases between. Germline loops: CDR1 SGHVS, CDR2 FQNEAQ. This CDR3 has 16 residues. The CDR3: CASSRTLDKSSYEQYF. The CDR3 DNA sequence: TGTGCCAGCAGTCGGACCCTGGACAAGTCCTCCTACGAGCAGTACTTC.

V gene TRBV7-2 combines with J gene TRBJ2-1; 11 nucleotides match TRBD2. After removal of 0 bases from V and 6 bases from J, the junction contained 4 bases not matched to a gene. The CDR3 contains 16 residues. CDR1 is SGHTA and CDR2 is FQGNSA in the germline V gene. This CDR3 is CASSLALAGAGNEQFF. The CDR3 DNA reads as TGTGCCAGCAGCTTAGCACTAGCGGGAGCGGGCAATGAGCAGTTCTTC. Full variable domain (outside the CDR3, taken from reference TRBV7-2 and TRBJ2-1): GAGVSQSPSNKVTEKGKDVELRCDPISGHTALYWYRQSLGQGLEFLIYFQGNSAPDKSGLPSDRFSAERTGGSVSTLTIQRTQQEDSAVYLCASSLALAGAGNEQFFGPGTRLTVL.

In its sample, this clone ranks as medium-sized. The rearrangement uses TRBV11-3 and TRBJ2-7, with D unresolved. CDR3 length: 15 residues. Looked up from germline, CDR1 is SGHNT and CDR2 is YENEEA. V lost 3 bases and J lost 1, with 13 bases in between. Here the CDR3 DNA reads TGTGCCAGCAGCTTTTTACCCCAGGCGTCCTACGAGCAGTACTTC. Its protein is CASSFLPQASYEQYF.

This clone is medium-sized (0.01 to 0.1%) in the sample. The chain employs TRBV5-1 and TRBJ2-2; TRBD1 matches 11 bases. The CDR3 contains 14 residues. With V trimmed by 4 bases and J by 6 bases, 2 bases remained unmatched. Germline V gene sequence: CDR1 SGHRS, CDR2 YFSETQ. CDR3 sequence reads: CASSPGQGAGELFF. The CDR3 DNA follows: TGCGCCAGCAGCCCGGGACAGGGGGCCGGGGAGCTGTTTTTT.

The V and J genes are TRBV5-4 and TRBJ1-3, with D perhaps matching TRBD1 (5 bases). V was trimmed by 0 bases and J by 9 bases, leaving 10 bases between them. CDR1 is SGHNT, CDR2 YYREEE, per germline (reference sequence). CDR3 size: 13 residues. The CDR3 nucleotides read TGTGCCAGCAGCTTGGGACAGTCGAGCACCATATATTTT. The encoded protein is CASSLGQSSTIYF.

This chain connects TRBV20-1 to TRBJ1-2, with a tentative D call TRBD1 (5 bases). Looked up from germline, CDR1 is DFQATT and CDR2 is SNEGSKA (reference sequence). There are 13 residues in the CDR3. Trimming pared 0 bases from V and 6 bases from J, leaving 11 bases between. CDR3 residues: CSARDFRVDGYTF. As DNA, the CDR3 is TGCAGTGCTAGAGATTTCAGGGTTGATGGCTACACCTTC.